This is a list of T cell receptor beta chains from one sample in a study of T cell changes during pregnancy in multiple sclerosis. Profiling relied on immunoSEQ multiplex PCR, and the TCRdb table lists in-frame clones only, not all of them. Seen here are more than 25,000 clones, around 92% observed once, and the top ten hold less than 5%. Sequencing used CD8+ T cells from peripheral blood mononuclear cells, obtained in the second trimester of pregnancy. The receptors stem from a female donor in good health, enrolled as a control in a pregnancy study. CDR3s include the opening cysteine and the closing phenylalanine or tryptophan. Fields, in order: clone size, D gene, J gene, V gene, CDR3 protein, CDR3 DNA. D genes are given only for firm matches. Expanded clones are given a class, and other clones once, few, many or no size at all.

abundance: .
d_gene: .
j_gene: TRBJ1-5
v_gene: TRBV27
CDR3aa: CASSLSGLQPQHF
CDR3nt: TGTGCCAGCAGTTTGAGTGGGCTGCAGCCCCAGCATTTT

abundance: .
d_gene: .
j_gene: TRBJ2-7
v_gene: TRBV27
CDR3aa: CASSSPLTGFYEQYF
CDR3nt: TGTGCCAGCAGTTCCCCCCTTACAGGTTTCTACGAGCAGTACTTC

abundance: .
d_gene: TRBD1
j_gene: TRBJ2-7
v_gene: TRBV5-6
CDR3aa: CASSLAGQEGGYEQYF
CDR3nt: TGTGCCAGCAGCTTGGCGGGACAGGAAGGAGGCTACGAGCAGTACTTC

abundance: once
d_gene: .
j_gene: TRBJ2-5
v_gene: TRBV9
CDR3aa: CASSVDGESETQYF
CDR3nt: TGTGCCAGCAGCGTAGACGGGGAGAGTGAGACCCAGTACTTC

abundance: .
d_gene: TRBD1
j_gene: TRBJ2-7
v_gene: TRBV7-3
CDR3aa: CASSSSGTGSSYEQYF
CDR3nt: TGTGCCAGCAGCTCCTCGGGGACAGGAAGCTCCTACGAGCAGTACTTC

abundance: .
d_gene: .
j_gene: TRBJ2-7
v_gene: TRBV14
CDR3aa: CASSQDLGQDFYEQYF
CDR3nt: TGTGCCAGCAGCCAAGATCTCGGCCAGGACTTCTACGAGCAGTACTTC

abundance: once
d_gene: TRBD1
j_gene: TRBJ1-2
v_gene: TRBV18
CDR3aa: CASSTSDRDNGYTF
CDR3nt: TGTGCCAGCTCAACCTCGGACAGGGACAATGGCTACACCTTC

abundance: .
d_gene: TRBD1
j_gene: TRBJ2-3
v_gene: TRBV7-8
CDR3aa: CASSPRRGTGYSDTQYF
CDR3nt: TGTGCCAGCAGCCCCCGGCGCGGGACAGGATATAGTGATACGCAGTATTTT

abundance: .
d_gene: .
j_gene: TRBJ1-2
v_gene: TRBV11-2
CDR3aa: CASHFSGGDGYTF
CDR3nt: TGTGCCAGTCACTTTTCGGGGGGAGATGGCTACACCTTC

abundance: .
d_gene: .
j_gene: TRBJ2-1
v_gene: TRBV29-1
CDR3aa: CSVGVFPGEKFF
CDR3nt: TGCAGCGTTGGAGTTTTCCCTGGAGAAAAGTTCTTC

abundance: .
d_gene: .
j_gene: TRBJ1-1
v_gene: TRBV18
CDR3aa: CASSPGLGTEAFF
CDR3nt: TGTGCCAGCTCACCGGGGCTGGGCACTGAAGCTTTCTTT

abundance: .
d_gene: .
j_gene: TRBJ2-5
v_gene: TRBV4-3
CDR3aa: CASSPGGGGRHSKTQYF
CDR3nt: TGCGCCAGCAGCCCGGGCGGCGGGGGCCGCCATTCCAAGACCCAGTACTTC

abundance: once
d_gene: .
j_gene: TRBJ1-2
v_gene: TRBV27
CDR3aa: CASSWTAYSYGYTF
CDR3nt: TGTGCCAGCAGTTGGACAGCTTACTCCTATGGCTACACCTTC

abundance: .
d_gene: TRBD1
j_gene: TRBJ2-7
v_gene: TRBV7-9
CDR3aa: CASSSIGQGMAYEQYF
CDR3nt: TGTGCCAGCAGCTCCATCGGACAGGGGATGGCCTACGAGCAGTACTTC

abundance: .
d_gene: .
j_gene: TRBJ2-3
v_gene: TRBV4-3
CDR3aa: CASSQVVRISTDTQYF
CDR3nt: TGCGCCAGCAGCCAAGTGGTCAGGATTAGCACAGATACGCAGTATTTT

abundance: .
d_gene: .
j_gene: TRBJ2-7
v_gene: TRBV6-6
CDR3aa: CASSSLNYEQYF
CDR3nt: TGTGCCAGCAGTTCTCTTAATTACGAGCAGTACTTC

abundance: .
d_gene: .
j_gene: TRBJ1-2
v_gene: TRBV20-1
CDR3aa: CTPAGNYGYTF
CDR3nt: TGCACCCCGGCGGGGAACTATGGCTACACCTTC

abundance: once
d_gene: TRBD1
j_gene: TRBJ1-6
v_gene: TRBV27
CDR3aa: CASSLFLTGGTPLHF
CDR3nt: TGTGCCAGCAGTTTATTCTTGACAGGGGGGACACCCCTCCACTTT

abundance: .
d_gene: TRBD2
j_gene: TRBJ2-1
v_gene: TRBV30
CDR3aa: CAWTSGFLDEQFF
CDR3nt: TGTGCCTGGACTAGCGGGTTCCTTGATGAGCAGTTCTTC

abundance: .
d_gene: .
j_gene: TRBJ1-1
v_gene: TRBV30
CDR3aa: CAWSEGAEAFF
CDR3nt: TGTGCCTGGAGTGAAGGGGCTGAAGCTTTCTTT

abundance: few
d_gene: .
j_gene: TRBJ2-6
v_gene: TRBV4-3
CDR3aa: CASSPAAGLSGANVLTF
CDR3nt: TGCGCCAGCAGCCCGGCGGCAGGGCTCTCTGGGGCCAACGTCCTGACTTTC

abundance: .
d_gene: .
j_gene: TRBJ1-2
v_gene: TRBV29-1
CDR3aa: CSVEAATWAGGYTF
CDR3nt: TGCAGCGTTGAAGCGGCCACCTGGGCAGGTGGCTACACCTTC

abundance: .
d_gene: .
j_gene: TRBJ2-7
v_gene: TRBV27
CDR3aa: CASSLAGSNYEQYF
CDR3nt: TGTGCCAGCAGTTTAGCAGGCAGCAACTACGAGCAGTACTTC

abundance: .
d_gene: TRBD1
j_gene: TRBJ2-7
v_gene: TRBV27
CDR3aa: CASSALDRSPYEQYF
CDR3nt: TGTGCCAGCAGTGCCCTGGACAGGTCCCCCTACGAGCAGTACTTC

abundance: .
d_gene: TRBD2
j_gene: TRBJ2-7
v_gene: TRBV4-2
CDR3aa: CASSQRGGDEQYF
CDR3nt: TGTGCCAGCAGCCAACGGGGAGGGGACGAGCAGTACTTC

abundance: .
d_gene: TRBD2
j_gene: TRBJ2-2
v_gene: TRBV4-1
CDR3aa: CASSQSTRGAGELFF
CDR3nt: TGCGCCAGCAGCCAGTCGACCCGGGGGGCCGGGGAGCTGTTTTTT

abundance: .
d_gene: TRBD1
j_gene: TRBJ1-2
v_gene: TRBV13
CDR3aa: CASSSGTGFRGYTF
CDR3nt: TGTGCCAGCAGCTCCGGGACAGGGTTCAGAGGCTACACCTTC

abundance: .
d_gene: .
j_gene: TRBJ1-2
v_gene: TRBV6-5
CDR3aa: CASSSSPTGDNYGYTF
CDR3nt: TGTGCCAGCAGTTCCAGCCCGACAGGCGATAACTATGGCTACACCTTC

abundance: once
d_gene: TRBD2
j_gene: TRBJ2-5
v_gene: TRBV27
CDR3aa: CASTSGGAETQYF
CDR3nt: TGTGCCAGTACTAGCGGGGGGGCGGAGACCCAGTACTTC

abundance: once
d_gene: TRBD2
j_gene: TRBJ2-7
v_gene: TRBV11-2
CDR3aa: CASRLAGVRYEQYF
CDR3nt: TGTGCCAGCAGGCTAGCGGGGGTTCGCTACGAGCAGTACTTC

abundance: .
d_gene: .
j_gene: TRBJ2-3
v_gene: TRBV9
CDR3aa: CASSGTGSTDTQYF
CDR3nt: TGTGCCAGCAGCGGGACTGGTAGCACAGATACGCAGTATTTT

abundance: once
d_gene: TRBD2
j_gene: TRBJ2-7
v_gene: TRBV18
CDR3aa: CASSPVGGGDEQYF
CDR3nt: TGTGCCAGCTCACCGGTCGGCGGGGGAGACGAGCAGTACTTC

abundance: .
d_gene: .
j_gene: TRBJ1-2
v_gene: TRBV9
CDR3aa: CASSVARGRAEGSQYYGYTF
CDR3nt: TGTGCCAGCAGCGTAGCCCGAGGGAGGGCCGAAGGGAGCCAATACTATGGCTACACCTTC

abundance: .
d_gene: TRBD2
j_gene: TRBJ2-3
v_gene: TRBV14
CDR3aa: CASSLQGPAGGLGDTQYF
CDR3nt: TGTGCCAGCAGCCTACAGGGGCCAGCGGGGGGGTTGGGAGATACGCAGTATTTT

abundance: .
d_gene: TRBD1
j_gene: TRBJ2-1
v_gene: TRBV29-1
CDR3aa: CSAAQGAVNEQFF
CDR3nt: TGCAGCGCCGCCCAGGGGGCCGTTAATGAGCAGTTCTTC

abundance: .
d_gene: .
j_gene: TRBJ2-1
v_gene: TRBV19
CDR3aa: CASSTGTGVLYNEQFF
CDR3nt: TGTGCCAGTAGTACAGGCACAGGTGTGTTGTACAATGAGCAGTTCTTC

abundance: .
d_gene: TRBD1
j_gene: TRBJ1-1
v_gene: TRBV19
CDR3aa: CASSMIGQGALNTEAFF
CDR3nt: TGTGCCAGTAGTATGATAGGACAGGGGGCCTTGAACACTGAAGCTTTCTTT

abundance: .
d_gene: TRBD1
j_gene: TRBJ2-2
v_gene: TRBV9
CDR3aa: CASSVGQGAGELFF
CDR3nt: TGTGCCAGCAGCGTGGGACAGGGCGCCGGGGAGCTGTTTTTT

abundance: .
d_gene: TRBD2
j_gene: TRBJ2-3
v_gene: TRBV2
CDR3aa: CASSVSGGEHPPDTQYF
CDR3nt: TGTGCCAGCAGTGTTAGCGGGGGGGAACATCCCCCAGATACGCAGTATTTT

abundance: .
d_gene: .
j_gene: TRBJ1-6
v_gene: TRBV6-5
CDR3aa: CASRSEYGSPLHF
CDR3nt: TGTGCCAGCAGGTCAGAATATGGTTCACCCCTCCACTTT

abundance: .
d_gene: TRBD1
j_gene: TRBJ2-1
v_gene: TRBV27
CDR3aa: CASNRQGNEQFF
CDR3nt: TGTGCCAGCAACCGACAGGGCAATGAGCAGTTCTTC

abundance: .
d_gene: .
j_gene: TRBJ2-2
v_gene: TRBV2
CDR3aa: CASSRRGEDTGELFF
CDR3nt: TGTGCCAGCAGCCGACGGGGAGAGGACACCGGGGAGCTGTTTTTT

abundance: .
d_gene: .
j_gene: TRBJ1-2
v_gene: TRBV2
CDR3aa: CASSEGGRENNYGYTF
CDR3nt: TGTGCCAGCAGTGAAGGGGGTCGGGAGAATAACTATGGCTACACCTTC